The clone carrying this T cell receptor beta chain was found a few times. The antigen remains unidentified. CDR3 length: 12 amino acids. Trimming shortened V by 7 bases and J by 0 bases, and 6 bases separated the two germline ends. These data are taken from a study of T-cell memory formation after mild COVID-19. General observations from the study: Clones shrinking between day 15 and 85 showed a balanced CD4/CD8 split, and those that grew later tilted toward CD4+. Memory from before infection featured some responding clones, which suggests cross-reactive memory joined. Unconfirmed was the SARS-CoV-2 specificity of second-wave clones that peaked on day 37.

It was 5'RACE with constant-segment primers that produced the TCR alpha and TCR beta cDNA libraries, which carried sample barcodes and UMIs. One entry per CDR3 protein results from TCRdb running MiXCR on the 5' RACE reads. This sample carries 550,000 to 650,000 distinct CDR3 sequences, about 18% of them seen once, and the ten largest clones take around 8.1%. This sequence originates from an adult woman who had mild COVID-19 (a few samples of this study predate the infection). Cell type and time point are not known. This chain joins TRBV12-3 or TRBV12-4 and TRBJ1-2, with no clear D. The source material was PBMCs or a T cell subset sorted from them (not recorded which). The CDR3 here is CASTGANYGYTF. The DNA of the CDR3 is TGTGCCAGCACGGGTGCTAACTATGGCTACACCTTC.